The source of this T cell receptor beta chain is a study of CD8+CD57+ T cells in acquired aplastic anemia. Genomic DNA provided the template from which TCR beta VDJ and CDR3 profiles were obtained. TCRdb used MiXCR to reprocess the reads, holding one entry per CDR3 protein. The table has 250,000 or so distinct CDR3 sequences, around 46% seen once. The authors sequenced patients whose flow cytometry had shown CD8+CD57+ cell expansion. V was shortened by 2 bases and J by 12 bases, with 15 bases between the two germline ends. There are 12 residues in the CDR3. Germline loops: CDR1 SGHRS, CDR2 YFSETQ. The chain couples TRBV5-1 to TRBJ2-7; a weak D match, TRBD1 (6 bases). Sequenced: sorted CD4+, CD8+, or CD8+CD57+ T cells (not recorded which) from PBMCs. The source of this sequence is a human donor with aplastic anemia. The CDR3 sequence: CASSFTRQDWYF. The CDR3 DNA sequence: TGCGCCAGCAGCTTTACACGACAGGATTGGTACTTC.